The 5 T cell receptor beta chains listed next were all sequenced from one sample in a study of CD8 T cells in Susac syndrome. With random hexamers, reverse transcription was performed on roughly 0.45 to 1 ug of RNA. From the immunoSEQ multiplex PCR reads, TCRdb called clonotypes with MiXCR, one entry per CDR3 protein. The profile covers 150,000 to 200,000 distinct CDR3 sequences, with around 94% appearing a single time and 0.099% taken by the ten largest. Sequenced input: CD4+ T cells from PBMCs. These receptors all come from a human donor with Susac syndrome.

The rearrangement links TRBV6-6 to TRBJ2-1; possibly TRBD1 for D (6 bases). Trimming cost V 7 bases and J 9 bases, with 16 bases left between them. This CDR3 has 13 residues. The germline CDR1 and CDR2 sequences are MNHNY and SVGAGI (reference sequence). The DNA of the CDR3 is TGTGCCAGCACCGACCCAGGGGTGGTTGAGCAGTTCTTC. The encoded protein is CASTDPGVVEQFF.

In nucleotides, the CDR3 is TGTGCCAGCAGCAGAGGGGACACTGACGTTAACTATGGCTACACCTTC. Translated: CASSRGDTDVNYGYTF. J is TRBJ1-2 and V is TRBV2; D is possibly TRBD1 (6 bases). Germline loops: CDR1 SNHLY, CDR2 FYNNEI. Trimming took 6 bases from V and 1 from J, leaving 18 bases between them. This CDR3 region has 16 residues.

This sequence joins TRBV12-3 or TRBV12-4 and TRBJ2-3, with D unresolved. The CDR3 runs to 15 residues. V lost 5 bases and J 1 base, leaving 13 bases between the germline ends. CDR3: CASSTGVRGTDTQYF. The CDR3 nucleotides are TGTGCCAGCAGTACCGGAGTAAGGGGCACAGATACGCAGTATTTT.

The CDR3 DNA reads TGTGCCAGCAGCCCCGACCAGGCCGAGACCCAGTACTTC. This sequence encodes CASSPDQAETQYF. The chain couples TRBV5-4 to TRBJ2-5; no firm D call. There are 13 residues in the CDR3. V was cut by 4 bases and J by 5 bases, with 12 bases left in between. Germline V gives CDR1 SGHNT, CDR2 YYREEE (reference sequence).

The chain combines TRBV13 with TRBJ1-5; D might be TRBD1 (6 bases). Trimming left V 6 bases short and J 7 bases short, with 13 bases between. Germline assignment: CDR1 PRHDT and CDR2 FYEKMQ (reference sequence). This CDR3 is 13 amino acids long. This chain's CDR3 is CASSPGHNQPQHF. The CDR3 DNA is TGTGCCAGCAGTCCGGGACATAACCAGCCCCAGCATTTT.